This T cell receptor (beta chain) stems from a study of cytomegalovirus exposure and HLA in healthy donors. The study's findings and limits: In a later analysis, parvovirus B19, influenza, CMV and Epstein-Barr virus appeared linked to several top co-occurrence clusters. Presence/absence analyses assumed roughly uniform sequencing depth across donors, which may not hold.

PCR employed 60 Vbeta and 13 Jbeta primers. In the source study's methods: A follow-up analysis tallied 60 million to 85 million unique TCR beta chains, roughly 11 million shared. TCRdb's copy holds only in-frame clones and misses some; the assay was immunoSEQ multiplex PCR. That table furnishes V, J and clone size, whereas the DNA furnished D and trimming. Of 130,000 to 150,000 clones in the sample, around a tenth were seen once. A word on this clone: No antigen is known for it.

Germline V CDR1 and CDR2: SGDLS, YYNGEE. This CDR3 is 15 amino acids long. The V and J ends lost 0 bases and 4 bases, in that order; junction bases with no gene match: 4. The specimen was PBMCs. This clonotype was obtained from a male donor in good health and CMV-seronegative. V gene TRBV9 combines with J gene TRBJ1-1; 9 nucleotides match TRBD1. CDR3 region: CASSVAGTGTTEAFF. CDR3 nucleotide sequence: TGTGCCAGCAGCGTAGCCGGGACAGGGACCACTGAAGCTTTCTTT.